A selection of T cell receptor beta chains follows, all from one sample in a study of T cells expressing NK-cell markers. TCRdb reprocessed the 5' RACE reads and reports one entry per CDR3 protein, with no DNA. The table gives some 460,000 distinct CDR3 sequences; the top ten clones make up roughly 1.4% of it. Sequenced input: blood T cells: a sorted CD56 or NKG2C T cell subset, CD4+ or CD8+ T cells, or bulk PBMC T cells (not recorded which). The receptors were gathered from a woman between 45 and 60 years old in good health. Both conserved end residues are part of each CDR3.

V	J	CDR3
TRBV12-3/TRBV12-4	TRBJ1-2	CASSLAGQHYGYTF
TRBV19	TRBJ1-1	CASSIDLWGGTEAFF
TRBV28	TRBJ1-2	CASGGYNYGYTF
TRBV5-1	TRBJ2-7	CASSPTSLTSDEQYF
TRBV18	TRBJ2-5	CASSPPGGSETQYF
TRBV20-1	TRBJ2-5	CSARPARERLYQETQYF
TRBV11-3	TRBJ1-1	CASSRGPVLTEAFF
TRBV10-2	TRBJ2-7	CASSIQDYEQYF
TRBV4-2	TRBJ2-7	CASSQDMRTDPRYF
TRBV3-1	TRBJ1-1	CASSQGIVGAFF
TRBV4-1	TRBJ2-2	CASSLGRLGELFF
TRBV3-1	TRBJ2-1	CASSLTTAPSYNEQFF
TRBV5-1	TRBJ2-2	CASSLTSGRAVGTGELFF
TRBV10-3	TRBJ2-4	CAVSSGRRFENIQYF
TRBV10-3	TRBJ2-1	CAITREPGLAGEGQFF
TRBV11-2	TRBJ2-5	CASSFLTSGSLDETQYF
TRBV4-2	TRBJ2-2	CASSPQSGVPGELFF
TRBV10-2	TRBJ2-7	CASSESRVGEQYF
TRBV24-1	TRBJ2-1	CATSDLAAGLASYNEQFF
TRBV7-9	TRBJ2-5	CASSGTSGKGETQYF
TRBV4-1	TRBJ1-4	CASSPGREVPNEKLFF
TRBV19	TRBJ2-1	CASSTGTSWNEQFF
TRBV24-1	TRBJ2-1	CATSDFGLGFNEQFF
TRBV11-2	TRBJ2-3	CASRGGQFTQYF
TRBV7-2	TRBJ1-5	CASSAGHLSNQPQHF
TRBV7-9	TRBJ2-2	CASTSRGGTGELFF
TRBV20-1	TRBJ2-7	CSAKKTPGTSEFEQYF
TRBV30	TRBJ2-6	CASPGQVSGANVLTF
TRBV19	TRBJ2-1	CASSAGRNNEQFF
TRBV5-1	TRBJ2-4	CASSPILAKNIQYF
TRBV4-1	TRBJ1-2	CASSQPRRGRDHGYTF
TRBV12-3/TRBV12-4	TRBJ1-1	CATQPRNRGGTEAFF
TRBV7-2	TRBJ2-1	CASSLDRTSSYNEQFF
TRBV15	TRBJ2-3	CATRLAGSTDTQYF
TRBV2	TRBJ2-3	CASNGRGPRTDTQYF